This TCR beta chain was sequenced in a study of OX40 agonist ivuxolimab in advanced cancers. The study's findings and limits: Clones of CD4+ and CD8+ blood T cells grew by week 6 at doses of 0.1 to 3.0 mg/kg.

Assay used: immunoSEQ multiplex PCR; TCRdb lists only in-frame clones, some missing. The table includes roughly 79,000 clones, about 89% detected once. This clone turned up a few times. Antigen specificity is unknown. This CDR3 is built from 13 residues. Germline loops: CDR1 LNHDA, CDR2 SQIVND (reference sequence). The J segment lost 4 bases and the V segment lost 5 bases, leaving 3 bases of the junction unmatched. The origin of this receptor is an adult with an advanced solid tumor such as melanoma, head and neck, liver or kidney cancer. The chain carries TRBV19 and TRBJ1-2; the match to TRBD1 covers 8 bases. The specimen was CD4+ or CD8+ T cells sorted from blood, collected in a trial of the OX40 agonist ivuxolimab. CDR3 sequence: CASSLQGGYGYTF. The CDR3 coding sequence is TGTGCCAGTAGTTTACAGGGGGGCTATGGCTACACCTTC.